This T cell receptor (beta chain) is drawn from a study of metastatic and nonmetastatic thyroid tumors. On the study more broadly: It was across blood and tumor or nodule tissue from malignant and benign thyroid patients that repertoires were compared.

All patients reached thyroid surgery having received no treatment beforehand. Study conclusions and caveats: Malignant tumors reportedly showed significantly higher TCR beta diversity than benign nodules in both blood and tumor.

Per the authors' pipeline: The distant-metastasis classifier for papillary thyroid cancer was built from CDR3 differences across clinicopathological groups. TCRdb re-clonotyped the PCR reads through MiXCR. Here the V and J calls rest on TCRdb's processing, not on the authors' analysis. The table has around 37,000 clones, roughly a quarter seen once. Note on this clone: What it binds is not known.

This clonotype was obtained from a female donor with papillary thyroid cancer or a benign thyroid nodule (not recorded which). Some clones in this sample may be carry-over from other donors' samples. Sequenced material: blood.

The CDR3 bases are TGTGCCAGCAGCGGACCTCCTGGTGGAAAACTGTTTTTT. It yields the protein CASSGPPGGKLFF. J is TRBJ1-4 and V is TRBV12-3 or TRBV12-4; D uncertain. V was pared by 6 bases and J by 10 bases, with 15 bases between. This CDR3 spans 13 amino acids.